These T cell receptor beta chains were read from a single sample in a study of T cells after yellow fever vaccination. TCRdb re-called the 5' RACE reads through MiXCR, storing one row per CDR3 protein. The data contain approximately 27,000 distinct CDR3 sequences, under 7% of them singletons. This sample comprised PBMCs, either bulk or a sorted T-cell subset (CD4+, CD8+, memory, or dextramer-sorted; not recorded which), obtained 15 days after the yellow fever booster vaccination. The receptors derive from a man aged 30 to 39 who received the YFV17D yellow fever vaccine. Each CDR3 is given with its conserved first and last residue. The D gene is left open where the match is weak. The size of a clone is reported for some rows only, either as once, few or many, or as a class for expanded clones.

D gene | J gene | clone size | V gene | CDR3 protein | CDR3 DNA
NA | TRBJ1-5 | many | TRBV6-5 | CASSSGFRNNQPQHF | TGTGCCAGCAGTTCCGGGTTCCGGAACAATCAGCCCCAGCATTTT
NA | TRBJ2-5 | many | TRBV7-7 | CASSRGRVGETQYF | TGTGCTAGCAGCCGGGGGAGAGTCGGGGAGACCCAGTACTTC
NA | TRBJ1-3 | many | TRBV4-3 | CASSRTQGSGNTIYF | TGCGCCAGCAGCCGGACACAGGGCTCTGGAAACACCATATATTTT
NA | TRBJ2-1 | many | TRBV27 | CASTRGLLHNEQFF | TGTGCCAGCACGCGAGGCCTGCTCCACAATGAGCAGTTCTTC
NA | TRBJ1-1 | many | TRBV12-3/TRBV12-4 | CASSRRTEQTEAFF | TGTGCCAGCAGCAGACGGACAGAACAAACTGAAGCTTTCTTT
NA | TRBJ2-6 | many | TRBV7-6 | CASSLGGGGITSGANVLTF | TGTGCCAGCAGCTTAGGAGGTGGGGGTATCACCTCTGGGGCCAACGTCCTGACTTTC
TRBD2 | TRBJ2-1 | many | TRBV19 | CASSRGLGGNNEQFF | TGTGCCAGTAGTAGGGGACTAGGGGGAAACAATGAGCAGTTCTTC
NA | TRBJ2-5 | many | TRBV5-1 | CASSIGDEETQYF | TGCGCCAGCAGTATTGGGGACGAAGAGACCCAGTACTTC
NA | TRBJ2-7 | many | TRBV2 | CASRITYEQYF | TGTGCCAGCAGGATCACCTACGAGCAGTACTTC
TRBD2 | TRBJ2-2 | many | TRBV20-1 | CSVPSGGGELFF | TGCAGTGTCCCCAGCGGGGGCGGGGAGCTGTTTTTT
TRBD1 | TRBJ1-6 | many | TRBV4-3 | CASSQEPGQINSPLHF | TGCGCCAGCAGCCAAGAACCGGGACAGATTAATTCACCCCTCCACTTT
TRBD2 | TRBJ2-5 | many | TRBV20-1 | CSAIRGGAETQYF | TGCAGTGCTATCCGGGGGGGGGCAGAGACCCAGTACTTC
NA | TRBJ1-1 | many | TRBV19 | CASSIGSRYGAEAFF | TGTGCCAGTAGTATCGGATCCAGGTACGGGGCTGAAGCTTTCTTT
NA | TRBJ2-2 | once | TRBV29-1 | CSVDPGVDTGELFF | TGCAGCGTTGACCCAGGGGTAGACACCGGGGAGCTGTTTTTT
TRBD1 | TRBJ1-2 | few | TRBV5-1 | CASSLQGYDGYTF | TGCGCCAGCAGCTTACAGGGGTATGATGGCTACACCTTC
NA | TRBJ2-3 | many | TRBV18 | CASSPPGWGASGRDAPDTQYF | TGTGCCAGCTCACCACCCGGATGGGGAGCGTCGGGGCGGGACGCTCCAGATACGCAGTATTTT
NA | TRBJ1-6 | many | TRBV2 | CASRDRTGGKSPLHF | TGTGCCAGCAGGGACAGAACTGGGGGAAAGTCACCCCTCCACTTT
TRBD2 | TRBJ2-3 | many | TRBV20-1 | CSASLAGARDTQYF | TGCAGTGCTAGCCTAGCGGGAGCGAGAGATACGCAGTATTTT
NA | TRBJ2-7 | many | TRBV7-2 | CASSLKYEQYF | TGTGCCAGCAGCCTGAAATACGAGCAGTACTTC
TRBD2 | TRBJ2-4 | many | TRBV19 | CASLTSGLAKNIQYF | TGTGCCAGTTTGACTAGCGGACTAGCCAAAAACATTCAGTACTTC
TRBD2 | TRBJ2-1 | many | TRBV20-1 | CSASKLSGWEQFF | TGCAGTGCTAGTAAGCTTAGCGGGTGGGAGCAGTTCTTC
NA | TRBJ2-5 | many | TRBV3-1 | CASSLDPRETQYF | TGTGCCAGCAGCCTAGACCCGCGGGAGACCCAGTACTTC
TRBD2 | TRBJ2-5 | NA | TRBV28 | CASNWASGKKKETQYF | TGTGCCAGCAATTGGGCTAGCGGGAAAAAGAAGGAGACCCAGTACTTC
NA | TRBJ1-4 | many | TRBV5-1 | CASSLFPGQGEKLFF | TGCGCCAGCAGCTTGTTCCCGGGCCAGGGGGAAAAACTGTTTTTT
NA | TRBJ1-2 | many | TRBV6-5 | CASFGPGLSANYGYTF | TGTGCCAGCTTCGGCCCGGGACTATCAGCTAACTATGGCTACACCTTC
NA | TRBJ2-3 | NA | TRBV11-2 | CASSLGTLSTDTQYF | TGTGCCAGCAGCTTAGGGACTTTGAGCACAGATACGCAGTATTTT
NA | TRBJ1-5 | many | TRBV7-9 | CASSPGYSSNQPQHF | TGTGCCAGCAGCCCAGGGTATTCGAGCAATCAGCCCCAGCATTTT
TRBD1 | TRBJ1-2 | many | TRBV7-3 | CASSQSGGRYGYTF | TGTGCCAGCAGCCAGTCAGGGGGTCGATATGGCTACACCTTC
NA | TRBJ2-7 | many | TRBV20-1 | CSARQRLSSYEQYF | TGCAGTGCTAGACAACGGTTGAGCTCCTACGAGCAGTACTTC
NA | TRBJ2-4 | medium-sized | TRBV7-2 | CASSLETGRQYF | TGTGCCAGCAGCTTAGAGACCGGGAGACAGTACTTC
NA | TRBJ1-4 | many | TRBV27 | CASRAIGEKLFF | TGTGCCAGCAGGGCAATAGGGGAAAAACTGTTTTTT
NA | TRBJ2-7 | many | TRBV12-3/TRBV12-4 | CASSSGHNYEQYF | TGTGCCAGCTCCTCGGGACACAACTACGAGCAGTACTTC
NA | TRBJ2-7 | many | TRBV18 | CASSRGQSYEQYF | TGTGCCAGCTCACGCGGACAGTCCTACGAGCAGTACTTC
NA | TRBJ2-1 | many | TRBV27 | CASSYGTGFNEQFF | TGTGCCAGCAGTTACGGAACAGGATTCAATGAGCAGTTCTTC
NA | TRBJ2-7 | many | TRBV7-9 | CASSSELGVQYF | TGTGCCAGCAGCTCAGAGCTCGGTGTGCAGTACTTC
NA | TRBJ2-7 | many | TRBV6-2/TRBV6-3 | CASSTLYEQYF | TGTGCCAGCAGTACCTTGTACGAGCAGTACTTC
TRBD1 | TRBJ1-1 | many | TRBV28 | CASISLQGTNTEAFF | TGTGCCAGCATCTCTTTACAGGGGACGAACACTGAAGCTTTCTTT
NA | TRBJ1-1 | many | TRBV18 | CASSPAGAGYANTEAFF | TGTGCCAGCTCACCAGCGGGGGCAGGGTATGCGAACACTGAAGCTTTCTTT
TRBD1 | TRBJ2-3 | many | TRBV28 | CASTSGQGTDTQYF | TGTGCCAGCACCTCGGGACAGGGTACAGATACGCAGTATTTT
NA | TRBJ2-5 | NA | TRBV20-1 | CSAQTPGWRQETQYF | TGCAGTGCCCAGACTCCAGGCTGGAGACAAGAGACCCAGTACTTC
NA | TRBJ1-1 | many | TRBV27 | CASSLRQSTEAFF | TGTGCCAGCAGTTTACGGCAGAGCACTGAAGCTTTCTTT
NA | TRBJ2-6 | many | TRBV6-2/TRBV6-3 | CASSYSISGANVLTF | TGTGCCAGCAGTTACTCGATTTCTGGGGCCAACGTCCTGACTTTC
NA | TRBJ2-1 | NA | TRBV20-1 | CSARGLVNEQFF | TGCAGTGCTAGAGGACTAGTTAATGAGCAGTTCTTC
NA | TRBJ2-1 | many | TRBV23-1 | CASSQSPGQGERNLISYNEQFF | TGCGCCAGCAGTCAATCTCCCGGGCAGGGTGAAAGGAACTTAATCTCCTACAATGAGCAGTTCTTC
NA | TRBJ2-6 | medium-sized | TRBV7-2 | CASRRAGANVLTF | TGTGCCAGCAGGAGGGCTGGGGCCAACGTCCTGACTTTC
TRBD2 | TRBJ2-5 | few | TRBV2 | CASTLASGGETQYF | TGTGCCAGCACCCTCGCTAGCGGAGGCGAGACCCAGTACTTC
NA | TRBJ1-2 | many | TRBV30 | CAGHPGSGYGYTF | TGTGCCGGGCATCCAGGTTCAGGCTATGGCTACACCTTC
NA | TRBJ2-1 | many | TRBV12-3/TRBV12-4 | CASRLTGFEANEQFF | TGTGCCAGCAGACTTACAGGGTTCGAGGCCAATGAGCAGTTCTTC
TRBD1 | TRBJ1-2 | few | TRBV5-4 | CASSTWPDRTGKYGYTF | TGTGCCAGCAGCACCTGGCCGGACAGGACCGGTAAATATGGCTACACCTTC
NA | TRBJ1-5 | NA | TRBV20-1 | CSAVVAIQGNQPQHF | TGCAGTGCTGTAGTAGCGATTCAAGGCAATCAGCCCCAGCATTTT
NA | TRBJ2-1 | many | TRBV6-2/TRBV6-3 | CASTGNLGNEQFF | TGTGCCAGCACGGGAAACCTGGGGAATGAGCAGTTCTTC
TRBD1 | TRBJ2-3 | many | TRBV27 | CASSFGLRDRTDTQYF | TGTGCCAGCAGTTTCGGGTTAAGGGACAGAACAGATACGCAGTATTTT